These 5 T cell receptor beta chains share one sample of origin, sequenced in a study of blood T cell repertoires in COVID-19. Using immunoSEQ multiplex PCR, the repertoire was profiled, and TCRdb retains in-frame clones only, with some absent. The sample lists about 310,000 clones, roughly 90% occurring once. The specimen sequenced was PBMCs or T cells enriched from blood (not recorded which). The receptors come from a woman aged 25-40 years who had recovered from COVID-19.

Written as DNA, the CDR3 is TGCGCCAGCATTAGGGATCTGGGGGGCACTGAAGCTTTCTTT. Its protein product is CASIRDLGGTEAFF. J is TRBJ1-1 and V is TRBV10-1, with D perhaps matching TRBD1 (5 bases). V was pared by 7 bases and J by 4 bases, with 16 bases between. The CDR3 sequence is 14 residues long. CDR1 and CDR2 (germline): WNHNN, SYGVQD (reference sequence).

The CDR3 reads CASSWTGGRTDTQYF. As DNA, the CDR3 is TGTGCCAGCAGTTGGACAGGGGGCCGCACAGATACGCAGTATTTT. The V gene is TRBV11-2, the J gene TRBJ2-3; 11 bases are shared with TRBD1. With V trimmed by 6 bases and J by 1 base, 3 bases remained unmatched. The CDR3 spans 15 residues. Germline loops: CDR1 SGHAT, CDR2 FQNNGV.

The chain recombines TRBV19 with TRBJ1-1; D possibly corresponds to TRBD1 (6 bases). Germline V CDR1 and CDR2: LNHDA, SQIVND (reference sequence). This CDR3 has 15 amino acids. V was shortened by 6 bases and J by 1 base, with 15 bases between the two germline ends. CDR3 DNA sequence: TGTGCCAGTAGCCGAGACAGGTCTGGGAACACTGAAGCTTTCTTT. Its protein is CASSRDRSGNTEAFF.

This sequence joins TRBV5-1 and TRBJ1-1; D not resolved. The CDR3 is made up of 13 amino acids. V lost 0 bases and J lost 9, with 12 bases in between. CDR1 and CDR2 (germline): SGHRS, YFSETQ. CDR3 sequence reads: CASSLAGSSQAFF. CDR3 bases: TGCGCCAGCAGCTTGGCGGGGTCATCCCAAGCTTTCTTT.

J is TRBJ2-7 and V is TRBV6-4, with D possibly being TRBD1 (6 bases). CDR1 and CDR2 from the germline V gene are MRHNA and SNTAGT. V lost 0 bases and J lost 1, with 22 bases in between. The CDR3 extends over 19 amino acids. CDR3 nucleotide sequence: TGTGCCAGCAGTGACTCGAGGTTTAACGGACAGACAATTTCCTACGAGCAGTACTTC. It encodes CASSDSRFNGQTISYEQYF.